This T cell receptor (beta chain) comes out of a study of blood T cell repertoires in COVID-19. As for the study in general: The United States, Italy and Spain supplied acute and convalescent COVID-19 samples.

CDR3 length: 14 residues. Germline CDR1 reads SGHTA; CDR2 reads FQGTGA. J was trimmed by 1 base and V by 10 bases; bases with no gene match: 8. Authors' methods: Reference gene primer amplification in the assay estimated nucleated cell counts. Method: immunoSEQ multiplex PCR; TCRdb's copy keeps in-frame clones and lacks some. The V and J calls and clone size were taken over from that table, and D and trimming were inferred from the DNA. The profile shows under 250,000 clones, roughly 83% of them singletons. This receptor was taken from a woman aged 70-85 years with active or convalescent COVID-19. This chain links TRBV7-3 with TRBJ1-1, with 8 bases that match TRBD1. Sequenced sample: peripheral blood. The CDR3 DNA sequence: TGTGCCACCGTTAAGGGACAGGCGAACACTGAAGCTTTCTTT. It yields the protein CATVKGQANTEAFF.